This record concerns one TCR beta chain sequence. It lacks a known antigen. No much larger clone is present one base from it, and per-base qualities are unavailable. The CDR3 holds 14 amino acids from the cysteine to the phenylalanine. Only the CDR3 region is kept as DNA, spanning 42 bases read in frame from base 1. The germline V gene encodes CDR1 MGHDK and CDR2 SYGVNS. The V end loses 1 base and the J end loses 7 bases, and a stretch of 11 bases separates them. These data are taken from a study of T cells in Graves' hyperthyroidism and ophthalmopathy (dated by TCRdb to the late 2010s). As for the study more broadly: Peripheral blood was collected at initial diagnosis, before any treatment. TCR V-J signatures able to tell the groups apart were searched for in a discovery cohort of some 97 patients, of whom over 40 had Graves' ophthalmopathy and 57 had stable Graves' hyperthyroidism. Prospective prediction of ophthalmopathy was tested in an independent validation cohort consisting of 18 hyperthyroidism patients and 15 or so patients who later progressed to ophthalmopathy. The roughly 91 discovery patients were randomly divided into training and test sets at a 7:3 ratio. Thyroid tissue and blood T-cell repertoires from about six Graves' hyperthyroidism patients were also compared in the study. Once sampling was done, hyperthyroidism patients were given methimazole at a starting dose of 30 mg daily, whereas ophthalmopathy patients were given high-dose intravenous methylprednisolone. TCR Vbeta CDR3 sequencing of around 130 peripheral blood samples (more than 40 ophthalmopathy, 75 to 80 hyperthyroidism and roughly 17 progressor patients) is reported in the paper. What the work shows at the level of the full study, not this receptor alone: Sample size was not statistically predetermined, and investigators were not blinded to group allocation. Ophthalmopathy was separated from stable hyperthyroidism by a 13 V-J signature model, with approximately 89% sensitivity and just over 81% specificity obtained in cross-validation and 80%/75% obtained in testing. Blood samples also contained most of the expanded thyroid clonotypes (frequency above 0.001), which suggests that blood repertoires may reflect thyroid immune responses. In validation, progression to ophthalmopathy was predicted by the model with 65% to 71% sensitivity and 72.22% specificity, a median of approximately 6.5 months before onset.

Amplification of TCR beta CDR3 regions was carried out from RNA transcripts. The TCR CDR3 was subjected to a first round of RT-PCR using the HTBI primer set and the Qiagen OneStep RT-PCR kit. Libraries were constructed in a second round of multiplex PCR, after which size selection and purification were performed. The libraries were sequenced on an Illumina HiSeq2000 using paired-end 100 bp reads. The paper's processing steps were these. SOAPnuke was used to process the raw data, with reads discarded if the reads contained adapters or uncalled bases, had a mean Phred below 15, or lacked an exact constant-primer or identifier match. COPE v1.2.5 was used to merge high-quality paired reads, and clonotypes were defined as unique nucleotide sequences. MiTCR v1.1 was used to align the clonotypes against IMGT TRBV, TRBD and TRBJ reference segments. The analysis included only V-J combinations with a frequency above 0.0001, which together covered around 99% of the repertoires. The TCS score was defined as F50 (clonal expansion) divided by E x V (chaos), with BLOSUM62-based TCRdist calculated between CDR3 peptides within each V-J. Welch's t-statistics and random forest reduced 500 to 550 V-J features to roughly 13, which were used in a naive Bayes classifier (R e1071). The public reads were reanalyzed by TCRdb: fastp trimming at Q25, MiXCR alignment, in-frame beta chains only. Rows with a matching CDR3 protein are joined into one entry that keeps the most common DNA and genes. V and J calls and clone size were set by TCRdb, not the authors. This sample lists around 390,000 distinct CDR3 sequences; roughly 14% were detected once. The biggest ten clones account for around 19% of the sample.

Ophthalmopathy patients had moderately to severely active disease, Clinical Activity Score of at least 3, NOSPECS grade of at least 4, and duration under 3 months. Exclusion was applied to patients with uncontrolled infections, other autoimmune diseases, pregnancy or lactation. Diagnoses were established on the basis of clinical symptoms, serum thyroxine and TRAb, thyroid ultrasound, and orbital computed tomography. Ficoll-Paque density gradient centrifugation was used to isolate PBMCs from around 10 ml of fresh peripheral blood. Trizol reagent was used to extract total RNA, and RNA quality was then checked on an Agilent 2100 Bioanalyzer.

This TCR came from a woman aged 25 to 45 with Graves' ophthalmopathy. The rearrangement joined TRBV25-1 to TRBJ1-5; TRBD1 could be the D gene, as 5 bases match. Source material: blood. The DNA is as follows: TGTGCCAGCAGTGAATGGTGGGGGGACCAGCCCCAGCATTTT. It codes for CASSEWWGDQPQHF.